The 12 T cell receptor beta chains in this list originate from one sample, sequenced in a study of a mutant IDH1 vaccine in newly diagnosed glioma. These receptors' antigens are unknown. Noted time point: week 23, last vaccination. The vaccine gave 300 ug of a 20-mer mutant IDH1 peptide subcutaneously per dose. The data were produced by immunoSEQ multiplex PCR, yet TCRdb's version contains in-frame clones alone and is incomplete. The sample has roughly 43,000 clones; less than 85% are singletons. This specimen was PBMCs, taken from a glioma patient whose treatment included an IDH1 peptide vaccine. Source of these receptors: a woman aged 18-30 years with glioma. Some clones in this sample may be carry-over from other donors' samples.

This clone was counted a single time. The rearrangement uses TRBV7-9 and TRBJ2-5; 9 bases match TRBD2. CDR1 and CDR2 (germline): SEHNR, FQNEAQ (reference sequence). The ends lost 5 bases at V and 5 bases at J; junction bases unmatched: 12. The CDR3 covers 16 residues. The CDR3 protein is CASSPRNSGSLETQYF. Here the CDR3 DNA reads TGTGCCAGCAGCCCACGGAATAGCGGGAGTTTGGAGACCCAGTACTTC.

The chain has TRBV5-1 and TRBJ2-2; 8 nucleotides align to TRBD1. With 0 bases clipped from V and 1 base from J, the junction kept 2 bases outside the gene matches. The length of the CDR3 is 16 residues. Germline V gene data show CDR1 as SGHRS and CDR2 as YFSETQ. The DNA of the CDR3 is TGCGCCAGCAGCTTGGCCGGGACAGGGAACACCGGGGAGCTGTTTTTT. Its protein is CASSLAGTGNTGELFF.

The rearrangement joins TRBV21-1 to TRBJ1-2; TRBD1 is the table's D call and was not checked against the DNA. TRBV21-1 is a known pseudogene. This CDR3 comprises 16 residues. Here the CDR3 reads CASRINWDRARYGYTF. The CDR3 DNA reads TGTGCCAGCAGGATTAACTGGGACAGGGCCCGCTATGGCTACACCTTC.

About this clone itself: A read error may account for a junction end that differs from germline. CDR3 sequence reads: CASSLGGANTGELFF. The CDR3 DNA sequence: TGTGCTAGCAGTTTGGGGGGAGCGAACACCGGGGAGCTGTTTTTT. The chain has TRBV7-7 and TRBJ2-2, with D possibly TRBD2 on 6 matching bases. The germline gives CDR1 SSHAT, CDR2 FNYEAQ (reference sequence). CDR3 length equals 15 residues.

The V call is TRBV7-9, the J call TRBJ1-1, with TRBD1 identical over 9 bases. V lost 5 bases to trimming and J lost 5 bases; unmatched junction nucleotides: 9. CDR3 length equals 15 residues. CDR1 and CDR2 (germline): SEHNR, FQNEAQ (reference sequence). CDR3 in DNA: TGTGCCAGCAGCAATTACAGGGGGCGGGGGACTGAAGCTTTCTTT. It is translated as CASSNYRGRGTEAFF.

This clone was seen a few times. The V gene is TRBV19, the J gene TRBJ2-5, with 8 bases matching TRBD2. This CDR3 contains 14 residues. V shed 5 bases, J shed 1 base, and the junction held 3 bases outside the gene matches. Germline CDR1 is LNHDA and CDR2 is SQIVND (reference sequence). The CDR3 protein is CASSPGLVQETQYF. In DNA, the CDR3 is TGTGCCAGTAGTCCGGGACTAGTCCAAGAGACCCAGTACTTC.

The V gene is TRBV6-4, the J gene TRBJ2-2, with 7 bases matching TRBD2. V gave up 8 bases and J gave up 6 bases; unmatched junction bases: 6. The CDR3 runs to 13 residues. The germline V gene has CDR1 MRHNA and CDR2 SNTAGT. CDR3 loop: CASSGGRPGELFF. The CDR3 coding sequence is TGTGCCAGCTCCGGCGGGAGACCCGGGGAGCTGTTTTTT.

The gene calls are TRBV4-1 and TRBJ2-2; 7 nucleotides align to TRBD2. The CDR3 sequence is 17 residues long. Germline V gene lookup returns CDR1 MGHRA and CDR2 YSYEKL. J gave up 4 bases and V 2 bases, and 10 bases lay outside the gene matches. The CDR3 loop reads CASSQLCGRRPTGELFF. For the CDR3, the DNA is TGCGCCAGCAGCCAACTGTGCGGGAGACGACCCACCGGGGAGCTGTTTTTT.

The V call is TRBV18, the J call TRBJ1-2, with D perhaps TRBD1 (5 bases). The CDR3 covers 16 residues. Trimming shortened V by 3 bases and J by 3 bases, and 17 bases separated the two germline ends. Germline V gene data show CDR1 as KGHSH and CDR2 as LQKENI. The CDR3 protein is CASSPSPGPSYYGYTF. In DNA form, the CDR3 reads TGTGCCAGCTCACCGTCTCCGGGACCCTCTTACTATGGCTACACCTTC.

The V and J genes are TRBV7-9 and TRBJ1-2, with D possibly being TRBD1 (5 bases). The CDR3 sequence is 15 residues long. The germline V and J ends were trimmed by 1 base and 1 base, with 10 bases remaining between them. Per germline, CDR1 SEHNR and CDR2 FQNEAQ (reference sequence). The CDR3 protein is CASSLVSRVNYGYTF. The CDR3 DNA reads TGTGCCAGCAGCTTAGTTAGCAGGGTTAACTATGGCTACACCTTC.

The V and J genes are TRBV4-3 and TRBJ2-7; D is ambiguous. The CDR3 is 14 residues long. V was trimmed by 1 base and J by 6 bases, leaving 13 bases between them. In germline, CDR1 is LGHNA, CDR2 YSLEER. CDR3 protein: CASSQGSGSGEQYF. CDR3 nucleotides: TGCGCCAGCAGCCAAGGGTCAGGTTCGGGCGAGCAGTACTTC.

The chain combines TRBV19 with TRBJ1-1, with D unclear. The CDR3 spans 13 residues. V gave up 1 base and J gave up 0 bases, with 3 bases separating them. Germline-derived CDR1 and CDR2 are LNHDA and SQIVND (reference sequence). Written as DNA, the CDR3 is TGTGCCAGTAGTATAGGGATGAACACTGAAGCTTTCTTT. Its protein is CASSIGMNTEAFF.